This T cell receptor beta chain was documented in a study of graft-versus-host responses after intestinal transplantation. This clone was counted a single time. Its matching antigen is unknown. Regarding the study as a whole: Patients with graft-donor T cell macrochimerism had high graft-versus-host to host-versus-graft clonal ratios in allografts. Recipient marrow showed GvH clones, some seen first in ileum or blood.

Assay: immunoSEQ multiplex PCR; the TCRdb copy retains only in-frame clones and omits some. Of about 71,000 clones listed, around 90% are singletons. CDR3 length equals 13 residues. Germline CDR1 and CDR2: SGDLS and YYNGEE. Trimming at V came to 0 bases and at J to 7 bases, leaving 0 bases not matched to a gene. The TCR originated in a human donor who received an intestinal transplant. The chain recombines TRBV9 with TRBJ2-2; 7 bases line up with TRBD2. The source was unstimulated CD8+ T cells sorted from spleen or lymph node cells, collected before intestinal transplant. CDR3 nucleotide sequence: TGTGCCAGCAGCGTAGTAGCGGGCGGGGAGCTGTTTTTT. Translation gives CASSVVAGGELFF.